This T cell receptor (beta chain) was observed in a study of shared clonotypes between healthy human individuals. For the study at large: Aged between 18 and 49, the donors were a couple of women and three men.

The germline V and J ends were trimmed by 8 bases and 3 bases, with 23 bases remaining between them. The CDR3 is made up of 16 amino acids. From germline, CDR1 is LNHDA and CDR2 SQIVND (reference sequence). Libraries were prepared by immunoSEQ multiplex PCR; TCRdb keeps only in-frame clonotypes and omits some of them. This table holds roughly 650,000 clones, 95% to 98% found once. Input material: naive CD4+ T cells sorted from blood. Subset reported: CD45RA+ positively selected. This rearrangement joins TRBV19 to TRBJ2-7; either TRBD1 or TRBD2 may supply D (6 bases each). This clonotype originated in a woman aged 25-40 years in good health. CDR3 loop: CASQGGYSVGDYEQYF. CDR3 coding DNA: TGTGCCAGTCAAGGGGGGTATTCGGTGGGAGACTACGAGCAGTACTTC.